The 9 T cell receptor beta chains presented below share a single source sample, sequenced in a study of early T cells in non-severe SARS-CoV-2 infection. TCRdb passed the 5' RACE reads through MiXCR, listing each CDR3 protein once. This sample has about 26,000 distinct CDR3 sequences, with approximately 4% found just once. The sample taken for sequencing was whole blood. These receptors originate from an adult who was a healthcare worker with PCR-confirmed SARS-CoV-2 infection or an uninfected control (not recorded which).

The chain employs TRBV10-2 and TRBJ1-1, with D possibly being TRBD1 (5 bases). The CDR3 is 17 amino acids. V was shortened by 3 bases and J by 3 bases, with 20 bases between the two germline ends. Per the germline V gene, CDR1 is WSHSY and CDR2 is SAAADI. CDR3 coding DNA: TGCGCCAGCAGTGACCCCGCCGGGGCACCTGCGGACACTGAAGCTTTCTTT. Its protein is CASSDPAGAPADTEAFF.

This clonotype showed up just a few times. The V call is TRBV5-6, the J call TRBJ2-5; D ambiguous. Germline V gives CDR1 SGHDT, CDR2 YYEEEE. The CDR3 covers 16 residues. V gave up 4 bases and J gave up 2 bases, with 18 bases separating them. CDR3 sequence reads: CASSPASPFGQETQYF. The CDR3 DNA reads as TGTGCCAGCAGCCCCGCGAGTCCCTTCGGGCAAGAGACCCAGTACTTC.

Ten or more counts support this clonotype. This chain connects TRBV7-9 to TRBJ1-1; 10 bases align to TRBD1. This CDR3 comprises 16 residues. The trim removed 6 bases at V and 6 bases at J, leaving 13 bases unmatched. The germline CDR1 and CDR2 sequences are SEHNR and FQNEAQ (reference sequence). Here the CDR3 reads CASSTTGGSHYAEAFF. DNA for the CDR3: TGTGCCAGCAGTACGACAGGGGGCAGTCATTATGCTGAAGCTTTCTTT. The whole variable domain, filled in from reference TRBV7-9 and TRBJ1-1, reads DTGVSQNPRHKITKRGQNVTFRCDPISEHNRLYWYRQTLGQGPEFLTYFQNEAQLEKSRLLSDRFSAERPKGSFSTLEIQRTEQGDSAMYLCASSTTGGSHYAEAFFGQGTRLTVV.

This clonotype came up many times. The chain links TRBV4-1 to TRBJ1-3; D remains unclear. V lost 3 bases and J lost 3, with 12 bases in between. Germline loops: CDR1 MGHRA, CDR2 YSYEKL. The CDR3 runs to 15 residues. The CDR3 loop reads CASSHNDVYGNTIYF. DNA for the CDR3: TGCGCCAGCAGCCACAACGACGTATATGGAAACACCATATATTTT.

This clonotype showed up many times. This chain joins TRBV19 and TRBJ2-1, with 9 nucleotides matching TRBD2. The CDR3 covers 16 residues. Germline V gene data show CDR1 as LNHDA and CDR2 as SQIVND (reference sequence). Trimming cost V 2 bases and J 4 bases; bases outside gene matches: 6. CDR3 sequence: CASSIKGLAGYNEQFF. CDR3 in DNA: TGTGCCAGTAGTATAAAAGGGCTAGCGGGATACAATGAGCAGTTCTTC. Using reference TRBV19 and TRBJ2-1 for the parts outside the CDR3, the full variable domain is DGGITQSPKYLFRKEGQNVTLSCEQNLNHDAMYWYRQDPGQGLRLIYYSQIVNDFQKGDIAEGYSVSREKKESFPLTVTSAQKNPTAFYLCASSIKGLAGYNEQFFGPGTRLTVL.

This clonotype has a handful of counts. V gene TRBV7-2 combines with J gene TRBJ1-5, with TRBD1 as a possible D gene (5 bases). Germline loops: CDR1 SGHTA, CDR2 FQGNSA. This CDR3 has 18 residues. V lost 5 bases, J lost 0 bases, and 20 bases lay in between. The CDR3 sequence is CASSPRPQVPNSNQPQHF. The CDR3 DNA follows: TGTGCCAGCAGCCCGAGGCCACAGGTGCCGAATAGCAATCAGCCCCAGCATTTT.

This clonotype has only a few counts. The V gene is TRBV25-1, the J gene TRBJ2-7; unclear D gene. The germline V gene has CDR1 MGHDK and CDR2 SYGVNS. V lost 4 bases and J lost 1, with 5 bases in between. CDR3 size: 12 residues. Written as DNA, the CDR3 is TGTGCCAGCAGTGCTGGTTCCTACGAGCAGTACTTC. Its protein product is CASSAGSYEQYF.

This clonotype was detected ten times or more. V gene TRBV20-1 combines with J gene TRBJ1-2, with TRBD1 matching over 7 bases. The length of the CDR3 is 14 residues. The germline V gene has CDR1 DFQATT and CDR2 SNEGSKA (reference sequence). J was trimmed by 4 bases and V by 1 base; bases with no gene match: 6. The DNA for the CDR3 is TGCAGTGCTAGAGCCCCAGGGGGAGGCTATGGCTACACCTTC. Its translation: CSARAPGGGYGYTF.

In this sample, this clonotype turned up once. The chain has TRBV6-2 or TRBV6-3 and TRBJ2-1, with 9 bases that match TRBD2. J lost 4 bases, V lost 4 bases, and 5 bases had no gene match. Germline assignment: CDR1 MNHEY and CDR2 SVGEGT. This CDR3 has 15 residues. CDR3 region: CASSFGLAGYNEQFF. The CDR3 coding sequence is TGTGCCAGCAGTTTCGGGCTAGCGGGGTACAATGAGCAGTTCTTC.